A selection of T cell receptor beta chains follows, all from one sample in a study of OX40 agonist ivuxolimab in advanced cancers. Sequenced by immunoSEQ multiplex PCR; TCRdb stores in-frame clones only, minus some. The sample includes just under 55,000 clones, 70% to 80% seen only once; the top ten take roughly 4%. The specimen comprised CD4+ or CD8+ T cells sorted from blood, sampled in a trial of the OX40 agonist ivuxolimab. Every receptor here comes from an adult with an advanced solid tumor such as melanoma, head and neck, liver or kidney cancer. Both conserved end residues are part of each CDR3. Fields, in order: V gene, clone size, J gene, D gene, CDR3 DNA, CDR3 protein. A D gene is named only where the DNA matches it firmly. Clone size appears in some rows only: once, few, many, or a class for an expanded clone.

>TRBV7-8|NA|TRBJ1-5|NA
TGTGCCAGCAGCTCTGGAGGGGCGGGGGTCACTCAGCCCCAGCATTTT
CASSSGGAGVTQPQHF
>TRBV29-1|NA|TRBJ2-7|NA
TGCAGCGTCCTACAGGGTTTCGGCGAGCAGTACTTC
CSVLQGFGEQYF
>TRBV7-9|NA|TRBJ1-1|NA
TGTGCCAGCAGCCCCGTGGGTGAAGCTAGAGACACTGAAGCTTTCTTT
CASSPVGEARDTEAFF
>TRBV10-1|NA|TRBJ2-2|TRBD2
TGCGCCAGCAGCTCCAGACTAGCTACCGGGGAGCTGTTTTTT
CASSSRLATGELFF
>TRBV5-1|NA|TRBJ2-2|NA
TGCGCCAGCAGCTTGGGGACAGCCGACACCGGGGAGCTGTTTTTT
CASSLGTADTGELFF
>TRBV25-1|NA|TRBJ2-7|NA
TGTGCCAGCAGTGATTCCTGGCAGGGCGAGCAGTACTTC
CASSDSWQGEQYF
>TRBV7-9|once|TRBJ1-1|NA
TGTGCCAGCAGCGGACATAACACTGAAGCTTTCTTT
CASSGHNTEAFF
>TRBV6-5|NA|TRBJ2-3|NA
TGTGCCAGCAGTTTCCTAGCGTTAAGGGATACGCAGTATTTT
CASSFLALRDTQYF
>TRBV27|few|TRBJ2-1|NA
TGTGCCAGCAGTTTAGGATCTAGATTTGGACAGTTCTTC
CASSLGSRFGQFF
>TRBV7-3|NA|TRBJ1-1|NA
TGTGCCAGCAGCTTAAACGGGCCCTTTAACACTGAAGCTTTCTTT
CASSLNGPFNTEAFF
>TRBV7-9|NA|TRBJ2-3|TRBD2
TGTGCCAGCAGCTTAGGGGGACTAGAAGGGGGTACGCAGTATTTT
CASSLGGLEGGTQYF
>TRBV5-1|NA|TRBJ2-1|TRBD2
TGCGCCAGCAGCACAAATAGCGGGAGGGCCAATGAGCAGTTCTTC
CASSTNSGRANEQFF
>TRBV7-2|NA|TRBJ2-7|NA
TGTGCCAGCAGCTTCGGGGCAGGGGTAGGATACGAGCAGTACTTC
CASSFGAGVGYEQYF
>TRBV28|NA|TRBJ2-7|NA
TGTGCCAGCAGTCCACGAGGACGTGCCCGTGAGCAGTACTTC
CASSPRGRAREQYF
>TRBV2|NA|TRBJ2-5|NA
TGTGCCAGCAAGAGGGGGGGGTACCAAGAGACCCAGTACTTC
CASKRGGYQETQYF
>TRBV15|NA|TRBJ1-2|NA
TGTGCCACCAGCAGAGATGGAACTTATATGAACTATGGCTACACCTTC
CATSRDGTYMNYGYTF
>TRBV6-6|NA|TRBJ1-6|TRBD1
TGTGCCAGCAGTTACCGGGACAGGGAGGGAAATTCACCCCTCCACTTT
CASSYRDREGNSPLHF
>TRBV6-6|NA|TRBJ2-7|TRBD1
TGTGCCAGCAGTTACTTCGGACAGGGCTACGAGCAGTACTTC
CASSYFGQGYEQYF
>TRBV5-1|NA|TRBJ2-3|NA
TGCGCCAGCAGCTTGCAGGAAAGGGGCACAGATACGCAGTATTTT
CASSLQERGTDTQYF
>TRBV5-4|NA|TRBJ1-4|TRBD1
TGTGCCAGCAGCGCAGAGACAGGGGAGGGCGAACTGTTTTTT
CASSAETGEGELFF
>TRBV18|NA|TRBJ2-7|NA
TGTGCCAGCTCACCAGGGAGACAGATATACGAGCAGTACTTC
CASSPGRQIYEQYF
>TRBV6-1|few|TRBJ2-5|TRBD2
TGTGCCAGCAGTGAGTGGGGTGTGGGAGCGGGGGAGACCCAGTACTTC
CASSEWGVGAGETQYF
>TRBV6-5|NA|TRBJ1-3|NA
TGTGCCGCGCGTGAAGGGGGGCAAGGTGGAAACACCATATATTTT
CAAREGGQGGNTIYF
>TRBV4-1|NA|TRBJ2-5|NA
TGCGCCAGCAGCCAAGTCCTCCAAGAGACCCAGTACTTC
CASSQVLQETQYF
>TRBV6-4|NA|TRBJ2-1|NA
TGTGCCCCCCCAGGGGAGAAGGGTGAGCAGTTCTTC
CAPPGEKGEQFF
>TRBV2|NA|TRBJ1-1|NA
TGTGCCAGCACCACAAAGGGGTGGACTGAAGCTTTCTTT
CASTTKGWTEAFF
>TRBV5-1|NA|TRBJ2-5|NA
TGCGCCAGCAGCTTAGCCGGTCCCAGCGGAATCCAAGAGACCCAGTACTTC
CASSLAGPSGIQETQYF
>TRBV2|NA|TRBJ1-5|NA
TGTGCCAGCAGTGAGACGGACAGTTCCCCAAGTCAGCCCCAGCATTTT
CASSETDSSPSQPQHF
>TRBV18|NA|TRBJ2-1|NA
TGTGCCAGCTCACCCCGTAGGGGCGGCAGCACCGACTACAATGAGCAGTTCTTC
CASSPRRGGSTDYNEQFF
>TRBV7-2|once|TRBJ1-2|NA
TGTGCCAGCAGCTTAGATAGGCAGGGCTATGGCTACACCTTC
CASSLDRQGYGYTF
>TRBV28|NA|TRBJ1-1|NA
TGTGCCAGCAGTTCGGAGTCGCTCAGCTTTATGAACACTGAAGCTTTCTTT
CASSSESLSFMNTEAFF
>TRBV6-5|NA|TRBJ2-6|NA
TGTGCCAGCAGTTTATCAGGGTCAGGGGCCAACGTCCTGACTTTC
CASSLSGSGANVLTF
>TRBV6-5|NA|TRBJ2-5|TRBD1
TGTGCCAGCAGTTTCGGACAGGGAGGAGAGACCCAGTACTTC
CASSFGQGGETQYF
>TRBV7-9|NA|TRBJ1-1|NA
TGTGCCAGCAGCTTAGGGGGGAGCACTGAAGCTTTCTTT
CASSLGGSTEAFF
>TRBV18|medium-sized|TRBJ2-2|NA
TGTGCCAGCTCACCTTACAGTCCCACCGGGGAGCTGTTTTTT
CASSPYSPTGELFF
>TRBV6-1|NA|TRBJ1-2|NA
TGTGCCAGCAGTGAATGGAGGGGCGAGAACTATGGCTACACCTTC
CASSEWRGENYGYTF
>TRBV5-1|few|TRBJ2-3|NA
TGCGCCAGCAGCTTGGGTCGCAGTACCCCAGATACGCAGTATTTT
CASSLGRSTPDTQYF
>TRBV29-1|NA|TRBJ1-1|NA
TGCAGCGTTGGGGAGGGGGGCACTGAAGCTTTCTTT
CSVGEGGTEAFF
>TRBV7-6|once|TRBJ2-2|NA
TGTGCCAGCTCGAAGACGCTGAACACCGGGGAGCTGTTTTTT
CASSKTLNTGELFF